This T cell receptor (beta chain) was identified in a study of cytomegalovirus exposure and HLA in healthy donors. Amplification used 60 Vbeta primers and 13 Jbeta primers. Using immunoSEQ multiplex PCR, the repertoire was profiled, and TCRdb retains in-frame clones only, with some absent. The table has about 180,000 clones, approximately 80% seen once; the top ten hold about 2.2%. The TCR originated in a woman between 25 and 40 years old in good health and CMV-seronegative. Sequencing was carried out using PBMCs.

DNA of the CDR3: TGTGCCAGCAGTTTACGAACTAGCGGAATCGGCACAGATACGCAGTATTTT. Protein sequence: CASSLRTSGIGTDTQYF. The V call is TRBV27, the J call TRBJ2-3; 8 nucleotides line up with TRBD2. The CDR3 consists of 17 residues. Germline-derived CDR1 and CDR2 are MNHEY and SMNVEV (reference sequence). Germline trimming cut 2 bases from V and 1 base from J; bases unmatched to any gene: 8.